The T cell receptor beta chain under discussion was sequenced for a study of blood T cell repertoires in COVID-19. Background on the study: Whether acute or convalescent, the COVID-19 samples came from the United States, Italy and Spain. Sources were T cells, B-cell-depleted T cells, or PBMCs; the material itself was cDNA or gDNA.

Method: immunoSEQ multiplex PCR; TCRdb's copy keeps in-frame clones and lacks some. The table records approximately 69,000 clones, around three quarters of them present only once. V lost 0 bases and J 2 bases, leaving 11 bases between the germline ends. This CDR3 has 16 amino acids. Per germline, CDR1 MNHEY and CDR2 SVGAGI. Sequenced material: peripheral blood. The chain is built from TRBV6-5 and TRBJ1-3, with D perhaps TRBD1 (5 bases). This TCR was recovered from a man between 60 and 70 years old with acute or convalescent COVID-19. CDR3: CASSYSPGGTGNTIYF. The CDR3 bases are TGTGCCAGCAGTTACTCCCCGGGGGGTACTGGAAACACCATATATTTT.